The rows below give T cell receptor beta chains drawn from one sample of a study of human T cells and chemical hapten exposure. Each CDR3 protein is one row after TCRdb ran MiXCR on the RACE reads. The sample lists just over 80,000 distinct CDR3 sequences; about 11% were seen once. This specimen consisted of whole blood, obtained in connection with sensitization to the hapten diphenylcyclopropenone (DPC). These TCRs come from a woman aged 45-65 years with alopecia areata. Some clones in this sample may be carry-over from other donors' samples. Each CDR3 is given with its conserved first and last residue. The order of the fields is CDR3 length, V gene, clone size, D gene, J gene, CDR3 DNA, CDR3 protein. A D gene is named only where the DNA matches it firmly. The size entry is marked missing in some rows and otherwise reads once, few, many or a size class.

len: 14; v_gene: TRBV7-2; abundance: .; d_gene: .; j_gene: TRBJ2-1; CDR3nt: TGTGCCAGCAGCCCGCCCGGCGGCTACAATGAGCAGTTCTTC; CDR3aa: CASSPPGGYNEQFF
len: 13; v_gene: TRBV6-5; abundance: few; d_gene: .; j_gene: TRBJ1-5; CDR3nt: TGTGCCAGCAGTTATGGGGGGAATCAGCCCCAGCATTTT; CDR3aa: CASSYGGNQPQHF
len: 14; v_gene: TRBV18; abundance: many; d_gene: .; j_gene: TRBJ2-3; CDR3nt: TGTGCCAGCTCACTTATTGGGGGCACAGATACGCAGTATTTT; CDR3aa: CASSLIGGTDTQYF
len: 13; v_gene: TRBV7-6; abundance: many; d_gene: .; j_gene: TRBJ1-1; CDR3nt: TGTGCCAGCAGCTTAAGCAGGTCCACTGAAGCTTTCTTT; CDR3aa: CASSLSRSTEAFF
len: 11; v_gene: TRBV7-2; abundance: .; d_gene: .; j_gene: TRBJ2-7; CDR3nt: TGTGCCAGCAGCTCCGGGACACCGCAGTACTTC; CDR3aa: CASSSGTPQYF
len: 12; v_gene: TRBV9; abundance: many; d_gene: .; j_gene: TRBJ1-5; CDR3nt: TGTGCCAGCAGCGTAGAGTCCCAGCCCCAGCATTTT; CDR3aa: CASSVESQPQHF
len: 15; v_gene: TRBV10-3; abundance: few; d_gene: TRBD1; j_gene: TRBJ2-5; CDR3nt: TGTGCCATCAGTGACCGGACAGGGGGCGCAGAGACCCAGTACTTC; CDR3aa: CAISDRTGGAETQYF
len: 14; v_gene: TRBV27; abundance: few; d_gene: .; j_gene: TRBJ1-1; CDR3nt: TGTGCCAGCAGTTTATCGTTTCGGCAAGGCGCTTTCTTCTTT; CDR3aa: CASSLSFRQGAFFF
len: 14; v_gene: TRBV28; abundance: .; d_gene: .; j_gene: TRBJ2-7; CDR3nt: TGTGCCAGCAGTTTACAAGGGGGTCGATACGAGCAGTACTTC; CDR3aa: CASSLQGGRYEQYF
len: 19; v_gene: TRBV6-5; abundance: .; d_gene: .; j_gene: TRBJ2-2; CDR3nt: TGTGCCAGCAGTTACCCGCCGGGCTGGCAGGGTGGGGCGGACGGGGAGCTGTTTTTT; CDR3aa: CASSYPPGWQGGADGELFF
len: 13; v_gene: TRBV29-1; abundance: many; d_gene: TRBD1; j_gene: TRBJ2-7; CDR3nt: TGCAGCGAAGCCAGGGACAGGGACTACGAGCAGTACTTC; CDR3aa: CSEARDRDYEQYF
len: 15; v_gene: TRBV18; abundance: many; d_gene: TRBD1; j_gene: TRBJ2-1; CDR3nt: TGTGCCAGCTCACTCACAGGGGGCGTAAGGAATGAGCAGTTCTTC; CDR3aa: CASSLTGGVRNEQFF
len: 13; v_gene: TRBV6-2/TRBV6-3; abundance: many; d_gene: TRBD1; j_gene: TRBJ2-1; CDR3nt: TGTGCCAGCGTGGACAGGGAAGGGGGTGAGCAGTTCTTC; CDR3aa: CASVDREGGEQFF
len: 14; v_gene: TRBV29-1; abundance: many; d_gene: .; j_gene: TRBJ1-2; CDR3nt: TGCAGCGTTGAAGATCCTGGCAGACCGTATGGCTACACCTTC; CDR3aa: CSVEDPGRPYGYTF
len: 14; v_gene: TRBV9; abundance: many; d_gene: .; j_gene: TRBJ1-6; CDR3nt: TGTGCCAGCAGCGCTGGGGGAATCAGTTCACCCCTCCACTTT; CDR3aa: CASSAGGISSPLHF
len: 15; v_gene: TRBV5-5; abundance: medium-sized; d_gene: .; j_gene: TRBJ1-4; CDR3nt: TGTGCCAGCAGCTTGGTTGGGCAGGGGAGCGAAAAACTGTTTTTT; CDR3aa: CASSLVGQGSEKLFF
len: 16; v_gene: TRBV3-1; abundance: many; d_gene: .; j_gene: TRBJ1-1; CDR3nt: TGTGCCAGCAGCCAAGATCTGGGACGGACCAACACTGAAGCTTTCTTT; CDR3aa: CASSQDLGRTNTEAFF
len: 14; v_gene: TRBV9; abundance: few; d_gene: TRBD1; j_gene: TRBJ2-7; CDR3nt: TGTGCCAGCAGCGTAGGGGACAGGGCCTACGAGCAGTACTTC; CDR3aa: CASSVGDRAYEQYF
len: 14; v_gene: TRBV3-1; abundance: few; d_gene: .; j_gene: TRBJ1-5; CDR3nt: TGTGCCAGCAGCTTCGGGGGGGTGATGAAGCCCCAGCATTTT; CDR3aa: CASSFGGVMKPQHF
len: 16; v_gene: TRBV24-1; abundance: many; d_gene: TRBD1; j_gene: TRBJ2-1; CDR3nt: TGTGCCACCAGTGATCCCGGGACAGGGAACAAGAATGAGCAGTTCTTC; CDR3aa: CATSDPGTGNKNEQFF
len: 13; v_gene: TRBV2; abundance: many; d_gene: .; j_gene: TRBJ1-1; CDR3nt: TGTGCCAGCAGTGAATGGGAGCGAACTGAAGCTTTCTTT; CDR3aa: CASSEWERTEAFF
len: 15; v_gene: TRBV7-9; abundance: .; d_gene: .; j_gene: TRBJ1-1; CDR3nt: TGTGCCAGCAGCTTAGTTTCGGGAATGAACACTGAAGCTTTCTTT; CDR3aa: CASSLVSGMNTEAFF
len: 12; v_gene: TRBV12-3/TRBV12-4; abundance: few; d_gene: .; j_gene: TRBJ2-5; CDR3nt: TGTGCCAGCAGCCCGAAGGAAGAGACCCAGTACTTC; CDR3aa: CASSPKEETQYF
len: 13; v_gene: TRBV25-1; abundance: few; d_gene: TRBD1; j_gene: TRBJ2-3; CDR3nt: TGTGCCACCCGGGGACAGTTCACAGATACGCAGTATTTT; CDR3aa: CATRGQFTDTQYF